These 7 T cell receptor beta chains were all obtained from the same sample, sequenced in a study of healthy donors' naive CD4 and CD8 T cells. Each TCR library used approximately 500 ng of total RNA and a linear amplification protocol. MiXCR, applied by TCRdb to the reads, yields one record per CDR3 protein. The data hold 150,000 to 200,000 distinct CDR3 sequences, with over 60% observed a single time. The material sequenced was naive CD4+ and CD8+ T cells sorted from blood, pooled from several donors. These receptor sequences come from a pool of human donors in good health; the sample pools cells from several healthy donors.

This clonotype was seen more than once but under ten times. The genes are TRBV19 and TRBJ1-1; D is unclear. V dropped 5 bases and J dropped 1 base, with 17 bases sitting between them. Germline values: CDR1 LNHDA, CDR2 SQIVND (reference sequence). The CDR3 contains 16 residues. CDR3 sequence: CASSLPTGRWNTEAFF. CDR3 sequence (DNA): TGTGCCAGTAGTCTCCCGACCGGACGATGGAACACTGAAGCTTTCTTT.

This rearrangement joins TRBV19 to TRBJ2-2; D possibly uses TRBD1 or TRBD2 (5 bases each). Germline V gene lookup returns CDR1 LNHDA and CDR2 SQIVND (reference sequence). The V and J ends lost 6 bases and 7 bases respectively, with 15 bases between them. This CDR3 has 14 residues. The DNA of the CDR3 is TGTGCCAGTAGGGCAGGGAGTGAGAACGGGGAGCTGTTTTTT. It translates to CASRAGSENGELFF. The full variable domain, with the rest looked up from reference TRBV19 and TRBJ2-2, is DGGITQSPKYLFRKEGQNVTLSCEQNLNHDAMYWYRQDPGQGLRLIYYSQIVNDFQKGDIAEGYSVSREKKESFPLTVTSAQKNPTAFYLCASRAGSENGELFFGEGSRLTVL.

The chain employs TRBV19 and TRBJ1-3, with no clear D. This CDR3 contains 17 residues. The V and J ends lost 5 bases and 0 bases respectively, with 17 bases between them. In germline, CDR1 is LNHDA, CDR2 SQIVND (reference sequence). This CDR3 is CASSPSGSGNSGNTIYF. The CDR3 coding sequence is TGTGCCAGTAGTCCCTCCGGAAGCGGTAACTCTGGAAACACCATATATTTT.

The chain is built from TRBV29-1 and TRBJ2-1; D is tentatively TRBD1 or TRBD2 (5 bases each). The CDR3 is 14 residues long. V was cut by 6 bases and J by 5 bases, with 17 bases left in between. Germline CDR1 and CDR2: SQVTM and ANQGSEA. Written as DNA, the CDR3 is TGCAGCGTACGGGGCAAAAACAAACACAATGAGCAGTTCTTC. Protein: CSVRGKNKHNEQFF.

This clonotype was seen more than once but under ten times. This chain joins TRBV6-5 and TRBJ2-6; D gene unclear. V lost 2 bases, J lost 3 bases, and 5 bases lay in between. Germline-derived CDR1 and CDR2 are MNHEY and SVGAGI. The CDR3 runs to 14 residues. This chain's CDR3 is CASSYVRGANVLTF. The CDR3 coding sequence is TGTGCCAGCAGTTACGTTCGTGGGGCCAACGTCCTGACTTTC.

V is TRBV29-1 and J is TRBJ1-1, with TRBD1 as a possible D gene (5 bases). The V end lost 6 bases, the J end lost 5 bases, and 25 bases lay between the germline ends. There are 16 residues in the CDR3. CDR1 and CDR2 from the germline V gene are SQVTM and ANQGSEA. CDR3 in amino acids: CSVGGPGRPLGTEAFF. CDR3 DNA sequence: TGCAGCGTGGGCGGACCGGGACGGCCATTGGGGACTGAAGCTTTCTTT. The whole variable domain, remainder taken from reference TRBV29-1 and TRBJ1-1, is SAVISQKPSRDICQRGTSLTIQCQVDSQVTMMFWYRQQPGQSLTLIATANQGSEATYESGFVIDKFPISRPNLTFSTLTVSNMSPEDSSIYLCSVGGPGRPLGTEAFFGQGTRLTVV.

CDR3 region: CASRETGTDTQYF. The CDR3 DNA reads as TGTGCCAGCAGGGAGACAGGGACAGATACGCAGTATTTT. The chain uses TRBV2 and TRBJ2-3, with 7 nucleotides matching TRBD1. With V trimmed by 6 bases and J by 3 bases, 3 bases remained unmatched. Germline CDR1 SNHLY, CDR2 FYNNEI. This CDR3 contains 13 residues.